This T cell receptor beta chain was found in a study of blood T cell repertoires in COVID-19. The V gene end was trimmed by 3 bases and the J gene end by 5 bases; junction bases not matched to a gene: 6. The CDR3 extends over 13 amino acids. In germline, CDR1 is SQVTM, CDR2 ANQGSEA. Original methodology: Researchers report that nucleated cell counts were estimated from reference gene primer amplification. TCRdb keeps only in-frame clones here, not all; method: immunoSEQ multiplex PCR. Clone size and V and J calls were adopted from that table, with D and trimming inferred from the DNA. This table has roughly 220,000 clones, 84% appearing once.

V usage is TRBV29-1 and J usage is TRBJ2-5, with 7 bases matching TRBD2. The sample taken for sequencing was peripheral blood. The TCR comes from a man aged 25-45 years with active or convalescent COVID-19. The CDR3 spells CSVEGGVQETQYF. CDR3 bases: TGCAGCGTTGAGGGGGGGGTTCAGGAGACCCAGTACTTC.